The 17 T cell receptor beta chains in this list originate from one sample, sequenced in a study of shared clonotypes between healthy human individuals. The data were produced by immunoSEQ multiplex PCR, yet TCRdb's version contains in-frame clones alone and is incomplete. The table shows 2,500,000 or so clones, with 93% occurring only once. Sample: naive CD4+ T cells from PBMCs. Specified subset: CD45RA+ positively selected. These TCRs come from a man aged 18 to 30 in good health. Some clones in this sample may be carry-over from other donors' samples.

V is TRBV27 and J is TRBJ1-3; no firm D call. Trimming took 6 bases from V and 0 from J, leaving 9 bases between them. This CDR3 comprises 14 residues. Germline V lookup: CDR1 MNHEY, CDR2 SMNVEV (reference sequence). CDR3 sequence (DNA): TGTGCCAGCAGGGATTCCTCCTCTGGAAACACCATATATTTT. Protein sequence: CASRDSSSGNTIYF.

The rearrangement uses TRBV2 and TRBJ1-2, with D unresolved. This CDR3 spans 10 amino acids. Trimming removed 3 bases from V and 8 bases from J, with 4 bases in between. Germline-derived CDR1 and CDR2 are SNHLY and FYNNEI. CDR3 sequence: CASSDEGYTF. As DNA, the CDR3 is TGTGCCAGCAGTGATGAAGGCTACACCTTC.

This sequence joins TRBV7-2 and TRBJ2-1; the D is unclear. CDR1 and CDR2 (germline): SGHTA, FQGNSA. V was trimmed by 0 bases and J by 3 bases, leaving 9 bases between them. The CDR3 contains 15 residues. The chain's CDR3 is CASSLAGRNYNEQFF. For the CDR3, the DNA is TGTGCCAGCAGCTTAGCTGGCAGGAACTACAATGAGCAGTTCTTC.

The rearrangement links TRBV6-1 to TRBJ1-2, with 9 bases matching TRBD1. V dropped 9 bases and J dropped 2; count of bases not matched to a gene: 7. The length of the CDR3 is 14 residues. Germline assignment: CDR1 MNHNS and CDR2 SASEGT. The CDR3 protein is CASKRDRVNYGYTF. The CDR3 nucleotides read TGTGCCAGTAAACGGGACAGGGTAAACTATGGCTACACCTTC.

V is TRBV28 and J is TRBJ1-4; D is unresolved. Trimming stripped 10 bases from V and 8 bases from J, with 23 bases between. Germline V lookup: CDR1 MDHEN, CDR2 SYDVKM. The CDR3 is 15 amino acids. The chain's CDR3 is CATNRLALGGEKLFF. Written as DNA, the CDR3 is TGTGCCACCAACCGTTTGGCCCTGGGTGGGGAAAAACTGTTTTTT.

This chain uses TRBV6-5 with TRBJ1-2, with D unresolved. The V end lost 6 bases, the J end lost 7 bases, and 15 bases lay between the germline ends. This CDR3 has 13 residues. The germline V gene encodes CDR1 MNHEY and CDR2 SVGAGI. The CDR3 bases are TGTGCCAGCAGCCATAGAACTACGGGTGGCTACACCTTC. Translated: CASSHRTTGGYTF.

This clone occurred a few times. V usage is TRBV10-3 and J usage is TRBJ2-7; weak D call: TRBD2 (5 bases). The V gene lost 10 bases and the J gene lost 9 bases, with 22 bases spanning the gap. This CDR3 comprises 13 residues. Per germline, CDR1 ENHRY and CDR2 SYGVKD. The CDR3 bases are TGTGCCACTAAATGGAGCACCAACGGAGGGCAGTACTTC. As protein: CATKWSTNGGQYF.

This chain uses TRBV5-4 with TRBJ2-5; a possible D gene is TRBD1 (6 bases). Trimming took 1 base from V and 1 from J, leaving 11 bases between them. The CDR3 sequence is 15 residues long. CDR1 SGHNT and CDR2 YYREEE come from the germline V gene (reference sequence). The CDR3 DNA is TGTGCCAGCAGCTTGCGTCAGGGGAGCCAAGAGACCCAGTACTTC. Encoded protein: CASSLRQGSQETQYF.

The CDR3 loop is CASSLETAATGGYTF. CDR3 sequence (DNA): TGTGCCAGCAGCTTAGAGACGGCAGCCACTGGTGGCTACACCTTC. The genes are TRBV7-8 and TRBJ1-2; D unclear. Deletions cut 1 base from V and 7 bases from J, with 16 bases between. Germline CDR1 and CDR2: SGHVS and FQNEAQ. The CDR3 is 15 residues long.

The rearrangement uses TRBV18 and TRBJ2-1; 10 bases line up with TRBD2. The CDR3 spans 17 residues. J gave up 8 bases and V 3 bases, and 13 bases lay outside the gene matches. Germline CDR1 reads KGHSH; CDR2 reads LQKENI. In DNA form, the CDR3 reads TGTGCCAGCTCACCCAACCAGCTAGCGGGAGAGGTCGATGAGCAGTTCTTC. Protein: CASSPNQLAGEVDEQFF.

The chain combines TRBV5-1 with TRBJ2-5; TRBD1 or TRBD2 may be the D gene (5 bases each). The ends were cut back, 0 bases at V and 5 bases at J, with 17 bases in the middle. The CDR3 has 16 residues. From germline, CDR1 is SGHRS and CDR2 YFSETQ. CDR3 amino acids: CASSLGDRARWETQYF. The CDR3 coding sequence is TGCGCCAGCAGCTTGGGGGACCGGGCTCGGTGGGAGACCCAGTACTTC.

The table lists this clone with a count of one. V usage is TRBV7-7 and J usage is TRBJ2-2; tentatively, D is TRBD1 or TRBD2 (5 bases each). The V end lost 5 bases, the J end lost 1 base, and 11 bases lay between the germline ends. Germline loops: CDR1 SSHAT, CDR2 FNYEAQ (reference sequence). The CDR3 has 15 amino acids. This CDR3 is CASSPGPRNTGELFF. CDR3 coding DNA: TGTGCCAGCAGCCCGGGACCCCGGAACACCGGGGAGCTGTTTTTT.

The chain carries TRBV5-4 and TRBJ2-3; unclear D gene. Per germline, CDR1 SGHNT and CDR2 YYREEE (reference sequence). This CDR3 has 13 residues. V lost 4 bases, J lost 4 bases, and 10 bases lay in between. The CDR3 nucleotides read TGTGCCAGCAGCCGACCGCTGTCAGATACGCAGTATTTT. It codes for CASSRPLSDTQYF.

This rearrangement joins TRBV28 to TRBJ1-2; the D is unclear. This CDR3 contains 14 residues. From germline, CDR1 is MDHEN and CDR2 SYDVKM. With 5 bases removed from V and 7 bases from J, the gap between germline ends came to 17 bases. Here the CDR3 reads CASSAWRSEAGYTF. In DNA form, the CDR3 reads TGTGCCAGCAGTGCCTGGAGGTCTGAGGCTGGCTACACCTTC.

As concerns this clone: Other DNA sequences of this sample code for an identical CDR3. The chain employs TRBV18 and TRBJ2-7; the D gene is possibly TRBD1 (6 bases). V lost 6 bases, J lost 0 bases, and 12 bases lay in between. Germline CDR1 reads KGHSH; CDR2 reads LQKENI. The CDR3 spans 14 residues. CDR3 region: CASSPGASSYEQYF. The CDR3 coding sequence is TGTGCCAGCTCCCCAGGGGCCAGCTCCTACGAGCAGTACTTC.

This clone occurred once. This sequence joins TRBV9 and TRBJ2-3; 7 positions agree with TRBD2. Germline V gene lookup returns CDR1 SGDLS and CDR2 YYNGEE. V trimming: 4 bases; J trimming: 0 bases; junction bases outside the gene matches: 8. CDR3 size: 16 residues. This CDR3 is CASSPPGGGSTDTQYF. In nucleotides, the CDR3 is TGTGCCAGCAGCCCGCCCGGGGGAGGGAGCACAGATACGCAGTATTTT. The full variable domain, in which reference TRBV9 and TRBJ2-3 provide the parts outside the CDR3, is DSGVTQTPKHLITATGQRVTLRCSPRSGDLSVYWYQQSLDQGLQFLIQYYNGEERAKGNILERFSAQQFPDLHSELNLSSLELGDSALYFCASSPPGGGSTDTQYFGPGTRLTVL.

The rearrangement joins TRBV29-1 to TRBJ2-1; 10 bases align to TRBD2. V was pared by 3 bases and J by 5 bases, with 7 bases of the junction left unmatched. The CDR3 length is 15 residues. Germline V gene lookup returns CDR1 SQVTM and CDR2 ANQGSEA. The CDR3 spells CSVEFPAGGNNEQFF. CDR3 coding DNA: TGCAGCGTTGAGTTTCCAGCGGGAGGGAACAATGAGCAGTTCTTC.